This entry is about one T cell receptor (beta chain). This record belongs to a study of blood T cell repertoires in COVID-19. Study processing details: Estimation of nucleated cell counts was performed using reference gene primer amplification. Sequenced by immunoSEQ multiplex PCR; TCRdb stores in-frame clones only, minus some. V and J calls and clone size come straight from that table; D and trimming were deduced from the DNA. Among approximately 46,000 clones, 80% to 90% were seen once, and the ten largest hold roughly 13%. Germline CDR1 reads SNHLY; CDR2 reads FYNNEI. The CDR3 runs to 14 residues. The V gene end was trimmed by 4 bases and the J gene end by 10 bases; junction bases not matched to a gene: 9.

The sample consisted of peripheral blood. The receptor's source is a woman in her 70s in a cohort sampled during active COVID-19. The chain joins TRBV2 to TRBJ2-1; 8 bases agree with TRBD1. In DNA, the CDR3 is TGTGCCAGCAGTGCATTGAACAGGGGGGACGAGCAGTTCTTC. This sequence encodes CASSALNRGDEQFF.